This T cell receptor (beta chain) was documented in a study of cytomegalovirus exposure and HLA in healthy donors (dated by TCRdb to 2016 to 2017). At the level of the whole study: In an earlier analysis of roughly 590 of the donors, 276 Gb of sequence data and 117 million unique TCR beta sequences from 180 million or so T cells were reported. To predict cytomegalovirus infection status, the study brought together high-throughput TCR immunosequencing, statistical association of individual TCRs with disease status, and machine learning. Using immunosequencing, the study profiled T cell repertoires from around 670 subjects and related those repertoires to cytomegalovirus serostatus. Donor age, sex, ethnicity and CMV serostatus were collected together with the repertoire data. In the later analysis, no new phenotypic data were used to find candidate immune exposures; instead, reliance was placed on TCR beta sequences and their occurrence across donors. All discovery cohort repertoires had been generated using a single sequencing platform. HLA typing covered class I and class II loci at four-digit resolution. An earlier analysis of approximately 630 of the donors applied high-throughput TCR beta sequencing to assess whether each TCR beta V gene segment acted as functional or pseudogenic. Among a few hundred genotyped donors of the cohort, an average of roughly 240,000 unique TCR beta nucleotide sequences were sequenced per donor, approximately 20% of them non-productive. A separate validation cohort of over 95 different subjects was used in addition to the roughly 620-subject first cohort. The study aimed to test whether signatures of past pathogen exposure could be identified by cataloging public T cell receptors. A later genetic analysis took genome-wide SNP genotypes for about three fifths of the 666 donors and used that subset as a discovery cohort. Five DR-DQ haplotypes were treated as single units for association and clustering because of strong linkage in the cohort. In a later analysis, previously published TCR beta repertoires from 600 to 850 donors were re-analyzed and high-resolution HLA genotyping was added so that TCR occurrence patterns could be studied. Around 300 gigabases of sequencing data and approximately 85 million unique TCR sequences were included in an early release covering about 600 HLA-typed donors. Of the roughly 400 genotyped donors, about 84% fell in the genetic ancestry cluster associated with self-reported Caucasian donors. The number of typed donors differed by locus: about 620-640 for A, B, C, DRB1 and DQB1; 500 to 550 for DQA1; 606 for DPA1; and roughly 490 for DPB1.

What the study reported, not specific to this receptor: Strong co-occurrence of HLA alleles, especially DR and DQ, made assigning TCR associations to individual alleles difficult. A further reported finding was that TCR beta sequences accurately predicted the HLA-A and HLA-B alleles for most subjects in the first cohort. An earlier analysis of some 590 of the donors showed that most TCR beta V segments appeared in productive rearrangements either about 87% or about 30% of the time, which broadly matched IMGT annotations. Some IMGT-functional V segments, including TRBV6-2 and TRBV6-3, could not be distinguished by the 87-base-pair reads and were therefore excluded. CMV serostatus was the only immune exposure information available for the cohort. A later analysis associated 16,951 TCR beta sequences with specific HLA alleles at a false discovery rate of 0.05. Presence/absence analyses assumed roughly uniform sequencing depth across donors, an assumption that may not hold. Most TCR sequences were seen in very few donors, while some public TCRs were found in many individuals. The study gave a list of 150 to 200 TCR beta chains associated with cytomegalovirus. Because some donors lacked HLA typing at each locus, the association tests relied only on the typed subset. The sequencing pipeline was judged likely to have produced a cluster of highly shared sequence variants as a technical artifact. A later analysis found that TCR association rates varied across HLA loci, with DRB1 alleles showing the most associated TCRs and HLA-C alleles the fewest. In a later genetic analysis, fewer N-insertions in productive TCRs were reported among donors in an Asian-associated ancestry cluster than the approximately 670-donor mean. A few of the identified cytomegalovirus-associated TCR beta chains were confirmed in vitro to be specific for cytomegalovirus antigens. Compared with equally common non-associated chains, HLA-associated TCR beta chains in a later analysis were more clonally expanded and had lower generation probabilities. A later genetic analysis associated a missense DCLRE1C variant with V-gene and J-gene trimming of TCR beta chains, and an independent cohort replicated the association. A later analysis reported that several top co-occurrence clusters appeared linked to parvovirus B19, influenza, CMV and Epstein-Barr virus. Because counts were too low, roughly 16 rarely observed V segments, including chromosome 9 orphons, were excluded from the earlier analysis of a few hundred of the donors. Linkage disequilibrium might explain the correlated functional status among segregating V segments, but an unknown experimental factor could not be excluded. The classifier was reported to diagnose cytomegalovirus status with high specificity and sensitivity in both the original cohort and the validation cohort. According to the authors, the approach could potentially be generalized to other disease states and immunological phenotypes. This cohort had only TCR beta chains sequenced, and the lack of alpha or paired-chain data limited which features could be detected. A later analysis found that most CMV-associated TCR beta chains appeared HLA-restricted, with HLA associations seemingly driven largely by CMV exposure.

For this clone: Its antigen specificity is not known. Base qualities are missing; no much larger clone stands one base away.

The V end loses 8 bases and the J end loses 5 bases, and a stretch of 13 bases separates them. For CDR1 and CDR2, the germline V gene (reference sequence) lists MNHNY and SVGAGI. Inclusive of the bounding cysteine and phenylalanine, the CDR3 is 13 residues long. The sequence is cut down to CDR3 DNA, 39 bases in frame from base 1. Library preparation was by the immunoSEQ multiplex PCR assay. The multiplex PCR relied on a mix of 60 forward primers for TCR Vbeta segments and 13 reverse primers for TCR Jbeta segments. The CDR3 region of rearranged TCR beta genes was amplified from genomic DNA with a multiplex PCR assay. On the Illumina HiSeq System, the amplified TCR beta libraries were sequenced as 87-base-pair reads. The study's processing was this. In a later analysis, tens of millions of unique TCR beta chains were counted across the 500 to 700 repertoires, and some 10 million of these chains were shared by at least two donors. To remove PCR and sequencing errors, raw reads were error-corrected and collapsed into unique sequences using a nearest-neighbor algorithm that merged closely related sequences. V, D and J gene segments were assigned by aligning CDR3 sequences to IMGT reference sequences. For a sequence to be retained, a match of at least six nucleotides to both a V gene segment and a J gene segment was required. A rearrangement counted as productive if the CDR3 had no stop codons and remained in frame with V and J, and every other rearrangement counted as non-productive. Following IMGT convention, CDR3 was defined as the stretch from the second conserved V-encoded cysteine to the conserved J-encoded phenylalanine. The earlier analysis of roughly 590 of the donors excluded any sequence lacking an unambiguous match to a single V gene segment. An earlier analysis of a few hundred of the donors classified V segments as functional when productive rearrangements were above 56.7% and as segregating when the standard deviation between donors was above 5%. A statistical classification framework was developed to diagnose cytomegalovirus status using the catalog of TCR beta chain sequences. In a later analysis, TCR nucleotide sequences were compared against IMGT/GENE-DB human TR gene sequences so that V and J genes could be assigned. The TCRdist pipeline was used in a later analysis to assign CDR3 sequences and most-parsimonious VDJ recombination scenarios. In a later analysis, each TCR beta chain was defined by its CDR3 amino acid sequence together with its V-gene family, and reads without a unique V-gene family were excluded. A later analysis removed 550 to 650 highly shared, low-generation-probability nucleotide sequences to deal with suspected cross-contamination and a sequencing artifact. For each public chain, a later analysis derived a clonal expansion index from normalized ranks of inferred template counts within each repertoire. In a later analysis, generation probabilities were computed with a VDJ recombination model fitted to out-of-frame rearrangements, and the resulting probabilities were checked against IGoR. Hypergeometric tests were used in a later analysis to score TCR-TCR, TCR-HLA and TCR-CMV co-occurrence, with a repertoire-size bias correction applied to the TCR pairs. False discovery rates were estimated in a later analysis by permuting HLA or CMV assignments 20 times. In a later analysis, co-occurring TCRs were grouped using DBSCAN, with TCRdist sequence similarity added in when clustering inside HLA-allele-positive subsets. Repertoires with fewer than 30,000 or more than 120,000 public chains were left out of co-occurrence clustering, as were about 5 repertoires with anomalous nucleotide sharing. This is the immuneACCESS table as TCRdb keeps it, with only in-frame sequences that have V and J called. A part of the clones is gone; compared with another copy, unresolved V genes explain less than half, and the rest is unexplained. The V and J calls and clone size come from that table; D and trimming were worked out from the DNA. In all, the sample holds some 70,000 clones, and roughly 84% of those were seen once. Together, the top ten hold 2% to 3% of the sample.

The cohort consisted of some 730 healthy bone marrow donors. At the time of sampling, all cohort members were nominally healthy, though unrecorded immune exposures were likely present. The donor was CMV seronegative and belonged to the group of several hundred seronegative cohort members. Each donor provided a peripheral blood sample, and peripheral blood mononuclear cells were used for TCR beta sequencing. Genomic DNA was extracted from the blood cell samples with the Qiagen DNeasy Blood Extraction Kit. The TCR comes from a woman in her forties or fifties in good health and CMV-seronegative. This chain joins TRBV6-6 to TRBJ1-5; the D gene is perhaps TRBD1, on 6 matching bases. The sequenced material came from PBMCs. The nucleotide sequence is TGTGCCAGCCAGAGGGGGTTAGATCAGCCCCAGCATTTT. Its amino acids are CASQRGLDQPQHF.